The clone carrying this T cell receptor beta chain occurred many times. As yet, its antigen is unknown. Patients had received no treatment of any kind before thyroid surgery. Trimming took off 6 bases at V and 0 bases at J, with 17 bases between the two ends. CDR1 is MNHEY, CDR2 SVGEGT, per germline. CDR3 length: 17 residues. This record comes from a study of metastatic and nonmetastatic thyroid tumors. Study background: It was across blood and tumor or nodule tissue from malignant and benign thyroid patients that repertoires were compared. Broader study findings: Malignant thyroid tumors reportedly had TCR beta diversity that was significantly higher than in benign nodules, in blood and tumor.

Using MiXCR, TCRdb re-called clones from the PCR reads. The repertoire holds approximately 16,000 clones, about an eighth seen once, with more than 15% in the top ten. The sample consisted of tumor tissue. This TCR was recovered from a female donor with papillary thyroid cancer or a benign thyroid nodule (not recorded which). Some clones in this sample may be carry-over from other donors' samples. The rearrangement links TRBV6-2 or TRBV6-3 to TRBJ2-2; D is perhaps TRBD1 (6 bases). Here the CDR3 DNA reads TGTGCCAGCAGCTCCCCAAGGGGACACTCGAACACCGGGGAGCTGTTTTTT. Residues: CASSSPRGHSNTGELFF.